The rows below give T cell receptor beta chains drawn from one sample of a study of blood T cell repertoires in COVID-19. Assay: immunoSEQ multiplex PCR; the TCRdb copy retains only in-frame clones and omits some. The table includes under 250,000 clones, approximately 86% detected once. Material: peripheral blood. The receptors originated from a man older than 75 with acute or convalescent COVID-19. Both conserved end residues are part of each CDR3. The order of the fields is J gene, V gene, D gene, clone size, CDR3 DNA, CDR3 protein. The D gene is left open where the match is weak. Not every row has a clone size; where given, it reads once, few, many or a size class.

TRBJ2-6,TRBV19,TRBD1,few,TGTGCCAGTAGTCCCGGGACAGGAAGCTCTGGGGCCAACGTCCTGACTTTC,CASSPGTGSSGANVLTF
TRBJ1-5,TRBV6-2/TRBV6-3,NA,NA,TGTGCCAGCAGTTACTCGAGAAGGGGTCAGCCCCAGCATTTT,CASSYSRRGQPQHF
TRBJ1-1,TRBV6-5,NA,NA,TGTGCCAGCAGTAAGATGAGGGATAACACTGAAGCTTTCTTT,CASSKMRDNTEAFF
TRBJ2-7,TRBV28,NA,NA,TGTGCCAGCAGTTTTCGGGGGAGATACTACTACGAGCAGTACTTC,CASSFRGRYYYEQYF
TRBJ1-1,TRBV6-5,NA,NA,TGTGCCAGCAGCAACCTCGGGGGGCGAGAGGGTGAAGCTTTCTTT,CASSNLGGREGEAFF
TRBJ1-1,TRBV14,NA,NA,TGTGCCAGCAGCTTACACTCCGCCGCAGGAGCTTTCTTT,CASSLHSAAGAFF
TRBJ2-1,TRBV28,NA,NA,TGTGCCAGCAGAGAAACATACAATGAGCAGTTCTTC,CASRETYNEQFF
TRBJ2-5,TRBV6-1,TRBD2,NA,TGTGCCAGCAGTGAAGGAACGGGGGGGCTCGGGACCCAGTACTTC,CASSEGTGGLGTQYF
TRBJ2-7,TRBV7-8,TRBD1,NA,TGTGCCAGCAGCCGTGACAGGGGGGCCTCCTACGAGCAGTACTTC,CASSRDRGASYEQYF
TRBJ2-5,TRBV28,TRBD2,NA,TGTGCCAGCAGTTTGCCGCTTACTAGCGGGAGGGGTCAAGAGACCCAGTACTTC,CASSLPLTSGRGQETQYF
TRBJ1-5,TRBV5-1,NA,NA,TGCGCCAGCAGCCGAGACAGTAATCAGCCCCAGCATTTT,CASSRDSNQPQHF
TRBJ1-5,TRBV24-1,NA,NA,TGTGCCACCAGTAGTCCCGAGAGGGGCAATCAGCCCCAGCATTTT,CATSSPERGNQPQHF
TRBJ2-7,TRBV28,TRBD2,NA,TGTGCCAGCAACACCCCCGGGGGGGGACACTACGAGCAGTACTTC,CASNTPGGGHYEQYF
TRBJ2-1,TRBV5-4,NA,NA,TGTGCCAGCTCGGGAGCGAACAACAATGAGCAGTTCTTC,CASSGANNNEQFF
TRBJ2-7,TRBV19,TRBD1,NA,TGTGCCAGAAGGGACAGGGCCCACGAGCAGTACTTC,CARRDRAHEQYF
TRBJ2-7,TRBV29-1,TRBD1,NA,TGCAGCGTTGAAGCTGAGGACAGGGCGTCCTACGAGCAGTACTTC,CSVEAEDRASYEQYF
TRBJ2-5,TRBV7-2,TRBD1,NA,TGTGCCAGCAGAAGACAGGGGGCACAAGAGACCCAGTACTTC,CASRRQGAQETQYF
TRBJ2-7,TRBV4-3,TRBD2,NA,TGCGCCAGCAGCCAGGAGCCGGGACTAGCGATCTACGAGCAGTACTTC,CASSQEPGLAIYEQYF
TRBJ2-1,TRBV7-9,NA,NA,TGTGCCAGCAGCTTAGGAGGGCCCTCCTACAATGAGCAGTTCTTC,CASSLGGPSYNEQFF
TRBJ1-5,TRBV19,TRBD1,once,TGTGCCAGTAGTAGGACAGGGGTGAATCAGCCCCAGCATTTT,CASSRTGVNQPQHF
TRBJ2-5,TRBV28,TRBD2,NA,TGTGCCAGCACTTTGGGGAGGGCGGGCCCAGAGACCCAGTACTTC,CASTLGRAGPETQYF
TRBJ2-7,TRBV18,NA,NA,TGTGCCAGCTCACCTTTGGAGGGGAGCTACGAGCAGTACTTC,CASSPLEGSYEQYF
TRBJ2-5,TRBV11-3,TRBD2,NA,TGTGCCAGCAGCTTAAGCGGGGAAGAGACCCAGTACTTC,CASSLSGEETQYF
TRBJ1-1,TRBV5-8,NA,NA,TGTGCCAGCAGCCCCGTTGGACAGCTGAACACTGAAGCTTTCTTT,CASSPVGQLNTEAFF
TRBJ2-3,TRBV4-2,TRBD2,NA,TGTGCCAGCAGCCAAGTTAGCGGGAGGGCAGGAGATACGCAGTATTTT,CASSQVSGRAGDTQYF
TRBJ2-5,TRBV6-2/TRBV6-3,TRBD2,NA,TGTGCCAGCAGTTACCGGGGAAGCGGGGGGGAGCAAGAGACCCAGTACTTC,CASSYRGSGGEQETQYF
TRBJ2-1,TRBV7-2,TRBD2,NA,TGTGCCAGCGTCCCGGGACTAGACAATGAGCAGTTCTTC,CASVPGLDNEQFF
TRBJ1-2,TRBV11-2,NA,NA,TGTGCCAGCAGCTCCCCGGGGAGGGGGAATGGCTACACCTTC,CASSSPGRGNGYTF
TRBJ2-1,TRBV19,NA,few,TGTGCCAGTAGTATTTCGGCGGGATACAATGAGCAGTTCTTC,CASSISAGYNEQFF
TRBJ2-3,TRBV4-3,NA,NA,TGCGCCAGCAGCCAATTAATTCGGGACACAGATACGCAGTATTTT,CASSQLIRDTDTQYF
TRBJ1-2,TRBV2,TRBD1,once,TGTGCCAGCAGTTGGGACAGGGGAAACTATGGCTACACCTTC,CASSWDRGNYGYTF
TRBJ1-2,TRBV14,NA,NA,TGTGCCAGCAGTAAGGGACATACCTATGGCTACACCTTC,CASSKGHTYGYTF
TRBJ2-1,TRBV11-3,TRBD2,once,TGTGCCAGCGGTAAAGCGGGAGCGGAGAATGAGCAGTTCTTC,CASGKAGAENEQFF
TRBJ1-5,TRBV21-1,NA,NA,TGTGCCAGCAGCAACGGGGACACCCTAAATCAGCCCCAGCATTTT,CASSNGDTLNQPQHF
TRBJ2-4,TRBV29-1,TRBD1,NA,TGCAGCGTTGAAATGGGACAGGGGGCCACGAGGTACTTC,CSVEMGQGATRYF
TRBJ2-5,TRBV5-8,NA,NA,TGTGCCAGCAGCTCTGGACTAAGCGGATACCAAGAGACCCAGTACTTC,CASSSGLSGYQETQYF
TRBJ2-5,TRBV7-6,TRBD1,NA,TGTGCCAGCAGTGGGGACAGCCAGGCCCTCCAAGAGACCCAGTACTTC,CASSGDSQALQETQYF
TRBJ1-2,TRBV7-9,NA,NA,TGTGCCAGCAGCGATACGTCCATACTCCTAGCTAACTATGGCTACACCTTC,CASSDTSILLANYGYTF
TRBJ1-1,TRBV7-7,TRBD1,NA,TGTGCCAGCAGCTTTTATGGGACAGGGGAAGGAAGGCGACCCCCGCGGGCCACTGAAGCTTTCTTT,CASSFYGTGEGRRPPRATEAFF
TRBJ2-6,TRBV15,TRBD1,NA,TGTGCCACCAGCAGCGGAGTCCAGGGGGCTGGGGCCAACGTCCTGACTTTC,CATSSGVQGAGANVLTF
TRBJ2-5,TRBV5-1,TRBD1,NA,TGCGCCAGCAGCTCCGGACAGGGAGAAGGCCAAGAGACCCAGTACTTC,CASSSGQGEGQETQYF
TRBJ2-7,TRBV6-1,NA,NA,TGTGCCAGCAGTGAACTCCAGGCAGGCGGGACCTACGAGCAGTACTTC,CASSELQAGGTYEQYF
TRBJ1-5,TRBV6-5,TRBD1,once,TGTGCATCCGGACAGGGAACTCAGCCCCAGCATTTT,CASGQGTQPQHF
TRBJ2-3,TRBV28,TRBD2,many,TGTGCCAGCAGCCCCGGACTAGCATGGCAGTATTTT,CASSPGLAWQYF
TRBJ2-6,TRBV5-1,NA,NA,TGCGCCAGCAGCTTGGACATCTCTGGGGCCAACGTCCTGACTTTC,CASSLDISGANVLTF
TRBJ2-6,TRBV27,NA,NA,TGTGCCAGCAGTCGGACAACTCACCCTGGGGCCAACGTCCTGACTTTC,CASSRTTHPGANVLTF
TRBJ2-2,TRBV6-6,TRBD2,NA,TGTGCCAGCAGACGAACCGGGACTAGCGGAAAGAACACCGGGGAGCTGTTTTTT,CASRRTGTSGKNTGELFF
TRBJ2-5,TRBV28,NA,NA,TGTGCCAGCAGTGCCTACGAGCAACAGGGAAGGAGGCAAGAGACCCAGTACTTC,CASSAYEQQGRRQETQYF
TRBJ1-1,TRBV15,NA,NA,TGTGCCACCAGCAGAGATAAAGGGGTGGAGGGGGCTTTCTTT,CATSRDKGVEGAFF
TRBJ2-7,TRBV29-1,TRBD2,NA,TGCAGCGGGAGACTAGCGGGGTCCTACGAGCAGTACTTC,CSGRLAGSYEQYF
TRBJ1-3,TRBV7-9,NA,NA,TGTGCCAGCCGCGAGGGTTTGGTCTCTGGAAACACCATATATTTT,CASREGLVSGNTIYF
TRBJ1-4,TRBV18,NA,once,TGTGCCAGCTCCGAAATGGGAGCCCGGAGTAATGAAAAACTGTTTTTT,CASSEMGARSNEKLFF
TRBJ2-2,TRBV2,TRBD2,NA,TGTGCCAGCACCCAACGGGAGGTTGGGGAGCTGTTTTTT,CASTQREVGELFF
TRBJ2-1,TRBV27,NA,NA,TGTGCCAGCAGTCAGACCTACTCCGGGGAGCAGTTCTTC,CASSQTYSGEQFF
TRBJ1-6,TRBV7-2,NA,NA,TGTGCCAGCAGCTTAGTTGGGGGGGCCTATAATTCACCCCTCCACTTT,CASSLVGGAYNSPLHF
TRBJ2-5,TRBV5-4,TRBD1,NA,TGTGCCAGCAGCTCCAAGACAGGGCAAGAGACCCAGTACTTC,CASSSKTGQETQYF
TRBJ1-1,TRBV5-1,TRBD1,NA,TGCGCCAGCAGCTCTCTACAGGGGAGCACTGAAGCTTTCTTT,CASSSLQGSTEAFF
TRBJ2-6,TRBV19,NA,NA,TGTGCCAGTAGTGGTGAGGGAAGGGACTCTGGGGCCAACGTCCTGACTTTC,CASSGEGRDSGANVLTF
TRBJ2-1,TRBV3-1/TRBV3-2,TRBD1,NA,TGTGCCAGCAGTAAAAAGATGCAGGGGGCGGGCAATGAGCAGTTCTTC,CASSKKMQGAGNEQFF
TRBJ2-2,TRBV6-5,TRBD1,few,TGTGCCAGCAATCCAGGGGGCTTCGGGGAGCTGTTTTTT,CASNPGGFGELFF